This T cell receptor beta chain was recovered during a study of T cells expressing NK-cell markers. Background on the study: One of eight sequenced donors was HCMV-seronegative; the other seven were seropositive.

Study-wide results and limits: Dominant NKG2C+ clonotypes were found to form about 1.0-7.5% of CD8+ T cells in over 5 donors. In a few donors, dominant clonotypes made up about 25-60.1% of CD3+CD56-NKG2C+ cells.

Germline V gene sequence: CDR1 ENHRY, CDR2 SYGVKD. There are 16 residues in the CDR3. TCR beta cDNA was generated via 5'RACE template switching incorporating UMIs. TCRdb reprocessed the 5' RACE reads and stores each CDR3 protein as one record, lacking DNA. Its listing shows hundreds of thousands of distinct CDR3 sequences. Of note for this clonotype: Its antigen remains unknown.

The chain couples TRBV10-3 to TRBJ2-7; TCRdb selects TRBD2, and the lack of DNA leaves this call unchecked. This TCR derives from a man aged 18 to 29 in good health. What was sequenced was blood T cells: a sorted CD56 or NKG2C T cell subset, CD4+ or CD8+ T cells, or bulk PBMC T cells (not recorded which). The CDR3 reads CAISEGSGRAGDEQYF.